The 26 T cell receptor beta chains reported below all come from one sample, sequenced in a study of OX40 agonist ivuxolimab in advanced cancers. Data came from immunoSEQ multiplex PCR; TCRdb stores just in-frame clones and leaves some out. The repertoire holds tens of thousands of clones, with around 85% as singletons. The sequencing here drew on CD4+ or CD8+ T cells sorted from blood, taken in a trial of the OX40 agonist ivuxolimab. These TCRs come from an adult with an advanced solid tumor such as melanoma, head and neck, liver or kidney cancer.

The V gene is TRBV6-5, the J gene TRBJ2-6; weak D call: TRBD2 (5 bases). Per germline, CDR1 MNHEY and CDR2 SVGAGI. This CDR3 is built from 15 residues. Deletions cut 5 bases from V and 4 bases from J, with 12 bases between. The CDR3, as DNA: TGTGCCAGCAGTAGGACTTTGGTCGGGGCCAACGTCCTGACTTTC. Translating gives CASSRTLVGANVLTF.

V usage is TRBV6-4 and J usage is TRBJ2-3; D uncertain. CDR1 and CDR2 from the germline V gene are MRHNA and SNTAGT. V lost 4 bases and J 3 bases, leaving 11 bases between the germline ends. The CDR3 extends over 14 amino acids. In DNA form, the CDR3 reads TGTGCCAGCAGTGTGTCTGAAACAACAGATACGCAGTATTTT. Its translation is CASSVSETTDTQYF.

The chain recombines TRBV10-2 with TRBJ2-5; 9 bases match TRBD1. The CDR3 spans 15 residues. The ends lost 4 bases at V and 5 bases at J; junction bases unmatched: 8. CDR1 is WSHSY and CDR2 is SAAADI in the germline V gene. The CDR3 region has the DNA TGCGCCAGCAGTGCAACAGGGGGCGCGAGGGAGACCCAGTACTTC. This codes for CASSATGGARETQYF.

In this sample, this clone turned up a few times. This rearrangement joins TRBV6-6 to TRBJ2-3, with 8 bases fitting TRBD2. This CDR3 is 15 amino acids long. V lost 6 bases and J lost 7; bases outside the gene matches: 12. Germline CDR1 MNHNY, CDR2 SVGAGI (reference sequence). In DNA, the CDR3 is TGTGCCAGCAGCCCAGGACTAGCTCATGTCTATACGCAGTATTTT. It encodes CASSPGLAHVYTQYF.

The chain is built from TRBV27 and TRBJ1-2; 10 nucleotides agree with TRBD1. V lost 3 bases, J lost 5 bases, and 9 bases stayed unmatched. CDR1 and CDR2 (germline): MNHEY, SMNVEV (reference sequence). The CDR3 consists of 16 residues. CDR3 loop: CASSFVPTGGGYGYTF. In DNA form, the CDR3 reads TGTGCCAGCAGTTTCGTTCCGACAGGGGGCGGTTATGGCTACACCTTC.

The chain links TRBV7-3 to TRBJ1-2; D possibly corresponds to TRBD1 (5 bases). Trimming cost V 5 bases and J 8 bases, with 15 bases left between them. The germline gives CDR1 SGHTA, CDR2 FQGTGA. The CDR3 covers 13 residues. The CDR3 nucleotides read TGTGCCAGCAGCCAGACCGGGGACGTCGGCTACACCTTC. Protein sequence: CASSQTGDVGYTF.

This clone came up a few times. The chain is built from TRBV29-1 and TRBJ2-7, with TRBD1 matching 9 bases. The germline V gene has CDR1 SQVTM and CDR2 ANQGSEA. Trimming cost V 4 bases and J 5 bases; bases outside gene matches: 6. This CDR3 has 13 residues. The CDR3 is CSVGAGQGHEQYF. The CDR3 bases are TGCAGCGTTGGAGCGGGACAGGGCCACGAGCAGTACTTC.

The chain links TRBV7-2 to TRBJ2-1; D gene unclear. Germline V gives CDR1 SGHTA, CDR2 FQGNSA. This CDR3 region has 15 residues. Between the trimmed V and J ends, which lost 5 bases and 8 bases, there was a span of 19 bases. The CDR3 nucleotides are TGTGCCAGCAGCGGTCCCCTGGGTACAATAGATGAGCAGTTCTTC. Amino acids: CASSGPLGTIDEQFF. The whole variable domain, remainder taken from reference TRBV7-2 and TRBJ2-1, is GAGVSQSPSNKVTEKGKDVELRCDPISGHTALYWYRQSLGQGLEFLIYFQGNSAPDKSGLPSDRFSAERTGGSVSTLTIQRTQQEDSAVYLCASSGPLGTIDEQFFGPGTRLTVL.

V is TRBV6-5 and J is TRBJ2-1; D assignment may be TRBD1 or TRBD2 (5 bases each). Germline values: CDR1 MNHEY, CDR2 SVGAGI. This CDR3 contains 15 residues. V was clipped by 6 bases and J by 3 bases, with 15 bases between them. The chain's CDR3 is CASRRGQGNYNEQFF. The CDR3 bases are TGTGCCAGCAGGAGGGGTCAGGGCAACTACAATGAGCAGTTCTTC.

The chain employs TRBV6-5 and TRBJ1-3, with D possibly TRBD1 on 5 matching bases. V was pared by 2 bases and J by 2 bases, with 10 bases between. There are 15 residues in the CDR3. Germline loops: CDR1 MNHEY, CDR2 SVGAGI. The CDR3 loop reads CASSYVWGTGNTIYF. CDR3 sequence (DNA): TGTGCCAGCAGTTACGTGTGGGGGACTGGAAACACCATATATTTT.

V usage is TRBV19 and J usage is TRBJ1-5, with TRBD1 identical over 7 bases. V shed 5 bases and J 6 bases; nucleotides not matched to a gene: 4. The CDR3 sequence is 13 residues long. Germline V gives CDR1 LNHDA, CDR2 SQIVND (reference sequence). CDR3 amino acids: CASSRGDSQPQHF. The DNA of the CDR3 is TGTGCCAGTAGTCGGGGGGACAGTCAGCCCCAGCATTTT.

The V gene is TRBV7-2, the J gene TRBJ2-7; D not certain. The CDR3 spans 13 residues. The germline V gene has CDR1 SGHTA and CDR2 FQGNSA. V lost 1 base to trimming and J lost 3 bases, with 7 bases between them. The DNA of the CDR3 is TGTGCCAGCAGCTTAGAACTAATCTACGAGCAGTACTTC. Translating gives CASSLELIYEQYF.

The chain has TRBV5-1 and TRBJ2-1; possible D gene TRBD2, 6 bases. The CDR3 runs 15 residues. Germline lookup yields CDR1 SGHRS and CDR2 YFSETQ. V was cut by 0 bases and J by 4 bases, with 11 bases left in between. The CDR3 is CASSLGGERYNEQFF. CDR3 in DNA: TGCGCCAGCAGCTTGGGCGGGGAGCGTTACAATGAGCAGTTCTTC.

The chain combines TRBV11-2 with TRBJ2-7; 12 positions agree with TRBD2. The CDR3 is 17 residues long. CDR1 SGHAT and CDR2 FQNNGV come from the germline V gene. The junction had 8 bases not matched to a gene; V was cut back by 1 base and J by 4 bases. This CDR3 reads CASSLVASGRARYEQYF. CDR3 coding DNA: TGTGCCAGCAGCTTAGTGGCTAGCGGGAGGGCCCGATACGAGCAGTACTTC.

The chain carries TRBV10-3 and TRBJ2-6; tentatively, D is TRBD2 (5 bases). This CDR3 region has 15 residues. The V end was cut by 4 bases, the J end by 1 base, with 8 bases between. Germline V gene data show CDR1 as ENHRY and CDR2 as SYGVKD. The CDR3 DNA reads as TGTGCCATCAGTGTATCGGGGTCTGGGGCCAACGTCCTGACTTTC. Residues: CAISVSGSGANVLTF.

The chain has TRBV4-3 and TRBJ2-7; the D call may be TRBD1 or TRBD2 (5 bases each). The CDR3 is 15 amino acids. Looked up from germline, CDR1 is LGHNA and CDR2 is YSLEER. Trimming cost V 3 bases and J 2 bases, with 14 bases left between them. In DNA form, the CDR3 reads TGCGCCAGCAGCCAGTCCGGGACGGCGGCCTACGAGCAGTACTTC. Protein product: CASSQSGTAAYEQYF.

The CDR3 DNA reads as TGTGCCTGGAGTGCTCGTGGAGGCGGCTACACCTTC. Protein product: CAWSARGGGYTF. The chain has TRBV30 and TRBJ1-2, with D hard to call. The CDR3 is 12 residues long. From germline, CDR1 is GTSNPN and CDR2 SVGIG (reference sequence). V gave up 1 base and J gave up 8 bases, with 11 bases separating them. Drawing the rest from reference TRBV30 and TRBJ1-2, the complete variable domain is SQTIHQWPATLVQPVGSPLSLECTVEGTSNPNLYWYRQAAGRGLQLLFYSVGIGQISSEVPQNLSASRPQDRQFILSSKKLLLSDSGFYLCAWSARGGGYTFGSGTRLTVV.

This clone has only a few counts. The rearrangement links TRBV10-3 to TRBJ2-1; the match to TRBD2 covers 8 bases. This CDR3 is built from 14 residues. The V segment lost 4 bases and the J segment 3 bases; nucleotides outside the gene matches: 2. Per the germline V gene, CDR1 is ENHRY and CDR2 is SYGVKD. The CDR3 loop is CAISGGGFYNEQFF. In nucleotides, the CDR3 is TGTGCCATCAGTGGCGGGGGGTTCTACAATGAGCAGTTCTTC.

The chain combines TRBV15 with TRBJ1-2; D is perhaps TRBD1 (5 bases). This CDR3 has 15 amino acids. V lost 8 bases, J lost 1 base, and 17 bases lay in between. The germline V gene encodes CDR1 LNHNV and CDR2 YYDKDF (reference sequence). CDR3 nucleotides: TGTGCCACCTATGGATCTAGGACAATTAACTATGGCTACACCTTC. This sequence encodes CATYGSRTINYGYTF.

The chain couples TRBV20-1 to TRBJ1-2; no definite D call. Germline V CDR1 and CDR2: DFQATT, SNEGSKA (reference sequence). CDR3 size: 11 residues. The CDR3 reads CTLQQVWGYTF. The CDR3 DNA reads TGCACGCTCCAGCAGGTTTGGGGCTACACCTTC.

The V gene is TRBV19, the J gene TRBJ2-2; D call uncertain. Deletions cut 4 bases from V and 7 bases from J, with 13 bases between. CDR1 is LNHDA, CDR2 SQIVND, per germline (reference sequence). The CDR3 totals 14 residues. The DNA of the CDR3 is TGTGCCAGTAGTAGGCAGGCTGGGATCGGGGAGCTGTTTTTT. Its translation is CASSRQAGIGELFF.

The rearrangement joins TRBV7-9 to TRBJ1-1, with D unclear. The ends were cut back, 5 bases at V and 3 bases at J, with 16 bases in the middle. The germline CDR1 and CDR2 sequences are SEHNR and FQNEAQ (reference sequence). The CDR3 spans 15 residues. The CDR3 bases are TGTGCCAGCAGCCCTCACGTTCCCGAGGACACTGAAGCTTTCTTT. This translates into CASSPHVPEDTEAFF.

This chain joins TRBV5-4 and TRBJ1-1, with TRBD1 matching over 7 bases. V lost 2 bases to trimming and J lost 4 bases; unmatched junction nucleotides: 8. Germline CDR1 and CDR2: SGHNT and YYREEE (reference sequence). CDR3 length equals 15 residues. CDR3 sequence reads: CASSLSDRRGTEAFF. CDR3 coding DNA: TGTGCCAGCAGCTTATCGGACAGGAGGGGCACTGAAGCTTTCTTT. The full variable domain, completed using reference TRBV5-4 and TRBJ1-1, is ETGVTQSPTHLIKTRGQQVTLRCSSQSGHNTVSWYQQALGQGPQFIFQYYREEENGRGNFPPRFSGLQFPNYSSELNVNALELDDSALYLCASSLSDRRGTEAFFGQGTRLTVV.

The chain joins TRBV15 to TRBJ2-1, with D uncertain. Trimming removed 0 bases from V and 4 bases from J, with 4 bases in between. The CDR3 extends over 13 amino acids. Germline CDR1 reads LNHNV; CDR2 reads YYDKDF (reference sequence). The CDR3: CATSRDRYNEQFF. In nucleotides, the CDR3 is TGTGCCACCAGCAGAGACAGATACAATGAGCAGTTCTTC. The variable domain in full, completed from reference TRBV15 and TRBJ2-1, reads DAMVIQNPRYQVTQFGKPVTLSCSQTLNHNVMYWYQQKSSQAPKLLFHYYDKDFNNEADTPDNFQSRRPNTSFCFLDIRSPGLGDTAMYLCATSRDRYNEQFFGPGTRLTVL.

The chain has TRBV27 and TRBJ2-6; unclear D gene. This CDR3 contains 14 residues. The germline V gene encodes CDR1 MNHEY and CDR2 SMNVEV (reference sequence). The V gene lost 5 bases and the J gene lost 0 bases, with 5 bases spanning the gap. The CDR3 DNA reads TGTGCCAGCAGTGTGGACTCTGGGGCCAACGTCCTGACTTTC. Protein product: CASSVDSGANVLTF.

V gene TRBV2 combines with J gene TRBJ1-4; D gene ambiguous. Germline CDR1 reads SNHLY; CDR2 reads FYNNEI. V shed 7 bases and J shed 8 bases, with 11 bases lying between them. This CDR3 is 12 amino acids long. The CDR3 DNA sequence: TGTGCCAGCACCATGGTCCAGGAAAAACTGTTTTTT. Amino acids: CASTMVQEKLFF. The variable domain in full, completed from reference TRBV2 and TRBJ1-4, reads EPEVTQTPSHQVTQMGQEVILRCVPISNHLYFYWYRQILGQKVEFLVSFYNNEISEKSEIFDDQFSVERPDGSNFTLKIRSTKLEDSAMYFCASTMVQEKLFFGSGTQLSVL.